The clone carrying this T cell receptor beta chain has only one observation. As yet, its antigen is unknown. This entry belongs to a study of cytomegalovirus exposure and HLA in healthy donors. Findings and caveats of the study: The authors enumerated over 150 TCR beta chains as linked to cytomegalovirus. Rare sequences made up most TCRs, while some public TCRs were found in many donors.

The table came from immunoSEQ multiplex PCR; TCRdb's copy has only in-frame clones and leaves some out. The table lists about 340,000 clones, 86% of them singletons, with 0.75% to 0.85% in the top ten. The V and J ends lost 1 base and 3 bases respectively, with 13 bases between them. CDR3 length: 15 residues. Germline V lookup: CDR1 SGDLS, CDR2 YYNGEE. The chain has TRBV9 and TRBJ1-1; D gene uncertain. Sequenced input: PBMCs. The sequence derives from a woman between 18 and 29 years old in good health and CMV-seronegative. The CDR3 DNA sequence: TGTGCCAGCAGCGTACGCGCGGGTGCGGACACTGAAGCTTTCTTT. Residues: CASSVRAGADTEAFF.